Shown below are 14 T cell receptor delta chains from a single sample sequenced in a study of delta chains in infants with herpesvirus infections. PBMC RNA was reverse transcribed using gamma-chain- and delta-chain-specific primers. TCRdb called clones from the RT-PCR reads again using CATT. The repertoire holds 400 to 500 delta-chain clones, 20% seen once, with over 14% in the top ten. Source: peripheral blood, taken at time point 1 of longitudinal follow-up. Source of these receptors: a human donor who was a Ugandan infant, either HIV-exposed or HIV-unexposed (not recorded which).

Concerning this clone itself: Since a far larger clone is one base different, this is likely a read error. This sequence joins TRDV2 and TRDJ3; 11 nucleotides match TRDD3. The CDR3 is 18 amino acids. Germline-derived CDR1 and CDR2 are GEAIGNYY and EKD. In nucleotides, the CDR3 is TGTGCCTGTGACACCTGGGGGATACGCTCCTGTGACACCCGACAGATGTTTTTC. It codes for CACDTWGIRSCDTRQMFF.

The table lists this clone with a few counts. The junction shows a germline mismatch at one end, possibly a read error. The V call is TRDV2, the J call TRDJ3, with 8 bases that match TRDD3. The CDR3 is made up of 17 amino acids. Germline-derived CDR1 and CDR2 are GEAIGNYY and EKD. CDR3 loop: CAWDNTGGAWDTRQMFF. In nucleotides, the CDR3 is TGTGCCTGGGACAATACTGGGGGCGCCTGGGACACCCGACAGATGTTTTTC.

Details on this clone: A much more abundant neighbour one base away suggests this may be a read error. V gene TRDV2 combines with J gene TRDJ3, with 11 bases matching TRDD3. The J gene was missing in TCRdb and was found by matching the end of the DNA to germline. The CDR3 runs to 22 residues. Germline CDR1 and CDR2: GEAIGNYY and EKD. Unmatched junction bases numbered 15, after V lost 3 bases and J lost 0 bases. CDR3 DNA sequence: TGTGCCTGTGACCCTGTACTGGGGGATATGCCCCCGAGCTCCTGGGACACCCGACAGATGTTTTTC. This sequence encodes CACDPVLGDMPPSSWDTRQMFF.

In its sample, this clone is medium-sized. The same CDR3 is also encoded by other DNA sequences in this sample. The V gene is TRDV2, the J gene TRDJ2, with TRDD3 identical over 9 bases. Germline assignment: CDR1 GEAIGNYY and CDR2 EKD. The CDR3 is 18 residues long. V lost 3 bases to trimming and J lost 4 bases; unmatched junction nucleotides: 14. The CDR3 loop reads CACDALGDNTRGTAQLFF. The DNA of the CDR3 is TGTGCCTGTGACGCCTTGGGGGATAATACACGAGGGACAGCACAACTCTTCTTT.

On this clone: Given a much more abundant clone one base away, this may be a read error. Other DNA sequences of this sample code for an identical CDR3. The J gene is TRDJ3, the V gene TRDV2, with unresolved D. The CDR3 consists of 13 residues. CDR1 is GEAIGNYY, CDR2 EKD, per germline. The CDR3 sequence: CACDTWDTRQMFF. The CDR3 DNA follows: TGTGCCTGTGACACCTGGGACACCCGACAGATGTTTTTT.

The rearrangement uses TRDV1 and TRDJ1; TRDD3 matches at 7 bases. TCRdb does not report a J gene; here it was assigned by matching the DNA to germline references. The CDR3 contains 18 residues. The trim removed 1 base at V and 2 bases at J, leaving 13 bases unmatched. CDR1 and CDR2 (germline): TSWWSYY, QGS. The CDR3 nucleotides read TGTGCTCTTGGGGAACCCCCCCATGGGGGAGAAAAGACCGATAAACTCATCTTT. Translating it yields CALGEPPHGGEKTDKLIF.

This clone appeared a few times. A far bigger clonotype differs at one base, so this is likely a read error. The V and J genes are TRDV2 and TRDJ3, with 9 nucleotides matching TRDD3. No J gene was available from TCRdb, and it was assigned here by a germline match of the DNA. With V trimmed by 1 base and J by 1 base, 4 bases remained unmatched. CDR1 and CDR2 (germline): GEAIGNYY, EKD. The CDR3 has 18 amino acids. CDR3 region: CACDTGGYRSWDTRQMFF. The CDR3 DNA reads TGTGCCTGTGACACTGGGGGATATAGGTCCTGGGACACCCGACAGATGTTTTTC.

This clone came up a few times. A far larger clone is just one base off, so this is likely a read error. This chain uses TRDV1 with TRDJ1; D is possibly TRDD2 or TRDD3 (7 bases each). The CDR3 contains 22 residues. V was trimmed by 4 bases and J by 1 base, leaving 34 bases between them. Germline CDR1 TSWWSYY, CDR2 QGS. Here the CDR3 reads CALGAKPPSCSRLGKLTDKLIF. CDR3 nucleotide sequence: TGTGCTCTTGGGGCAAAACCCCCTTCCTGCAGTCGACTGGGGAAACTCACCGATAAACTCATCTTT.

In this sample, this clone is medium-sized (0.01 to 0.1%). The chain is built from TRDV2 and TRDJ3, with 13 positions matching TRDD3. Germline V gene sequence: CDR1 GEAIGNYY, CDR2 EKD. The CDR3 is 21 residues long. Trimming cost V 2 bases and J 0 bases; bases outside gene matches: 9. Written as DNA, the CDR3 is TGTGCCTGTGACAACGTACTGGGGGATACGAGTAGCTCCTGGGACACCCGACAGATGTTTTTC. Protein sequence: CACDNVLGDTSSSWDTRQMFF.

As for this clone: A much more abundant neighbour one base away suggests this may be a read error. The V call is TRDV2, the J call TRDJ2, with 9 bases identical to TRDD3. Since TCRdb gives no J gene, matching the DNA to germline was used here to assign it. This CDR3 is 18 amino acids long. Trimming removed 3 bases from V and 8 bases from J; junction bases left unmatched: 18. The V gene's germline CDR1 is GEAIGNYY and CDR2 EKD. Here the CDR3 DNA reads TGTGCCTGTGACGCCTTGGGGGATAATACACGAGGGACGGCACAACTCTTCTTT. Its protein product is CACDALGDNTRGTAQLFF.

Comment on this clone: Since a far larger clone is one base different, this is likely a read error. The assigned J gene is TRDJ1, but the V gene is uncalled; TRDD3 is taken as the D call from the table, unchecked against the DNA. The CDR3 has 16 residues. The CDR3 coding sequence is TGTGCTGTGGTCTTGTACTGGGGACCGTACACCGATAAACTCACCTTT. This codes for CAVVLYWGPYTDKLTF.

No J gene was assigned, while the V gene was called as TRDV2; the table's D call of TRDD3 was not tested on the DNA. The CDR3 spans 14 residues. CDR1 and CDR2 (germline): GEAIGNYY, EKD. CDR3 in DNA: TGTGCCTGTGACGCCTGGGGGTACACCGAGAAACGCATCTTT. Translated, it gives CACDAWGYTEKRIF.

As for this clone: Possible read error: a much larger clone is one base away. The chain joins TRDV1 to TRDJ1, with D perhaps matching TRDD2 (5 bases). Germline CDR1 and CDR2: TSWWSYY and QGS. Trimming removed 0 bases from V and 8 bases from J, with 22 bases in between. This CDR3 has 17 residues. CDR3 amino acids: CALGELASLYLRRKLIF. The CDR3 DNA sequence: TGTGCTCTTGGGGAACTAGCCTCCCTTTACCTACGGAGGAAACTCATCTTT.

Worth noting for this clone: This may be a read error, as it is one base from a much larger clone. The rearrangement uses TRDV2 and TRDJ3, with 7 bases lining up with TRDD3. Matching the DNA to germline supplied the J gene, which TCRdb does not give. The CDR3 length is 18 residues. The V segment lost 1 base and the J segment 3 bases; nucleotides outside the gene matches: 8. Per the germline V gene, CDR1 is GEAIGNYY and CDR2 is EKD. CDR3 sequence reads: CACDTVGDNHWDTRQMFF. In DNA, the CDR3 is TGTGCCTGTGACACAGTAGGGGATAATCACTGGGACACCCGACAGATGTTTTTC.